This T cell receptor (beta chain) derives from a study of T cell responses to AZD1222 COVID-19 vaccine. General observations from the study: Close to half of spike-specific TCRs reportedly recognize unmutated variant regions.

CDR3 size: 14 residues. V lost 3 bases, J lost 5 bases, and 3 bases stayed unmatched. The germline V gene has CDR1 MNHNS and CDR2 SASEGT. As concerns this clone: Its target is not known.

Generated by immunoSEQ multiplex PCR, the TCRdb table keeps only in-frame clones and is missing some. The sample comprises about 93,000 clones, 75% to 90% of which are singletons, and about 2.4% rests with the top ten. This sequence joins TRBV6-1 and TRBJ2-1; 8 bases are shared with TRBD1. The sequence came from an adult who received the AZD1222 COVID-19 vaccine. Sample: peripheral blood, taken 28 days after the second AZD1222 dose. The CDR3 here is CASSEGQVDNEQFF. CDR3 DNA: TGTGCCAGCAGTGAGGGACAGGTGGACAATGAGCAGTTCTTC.